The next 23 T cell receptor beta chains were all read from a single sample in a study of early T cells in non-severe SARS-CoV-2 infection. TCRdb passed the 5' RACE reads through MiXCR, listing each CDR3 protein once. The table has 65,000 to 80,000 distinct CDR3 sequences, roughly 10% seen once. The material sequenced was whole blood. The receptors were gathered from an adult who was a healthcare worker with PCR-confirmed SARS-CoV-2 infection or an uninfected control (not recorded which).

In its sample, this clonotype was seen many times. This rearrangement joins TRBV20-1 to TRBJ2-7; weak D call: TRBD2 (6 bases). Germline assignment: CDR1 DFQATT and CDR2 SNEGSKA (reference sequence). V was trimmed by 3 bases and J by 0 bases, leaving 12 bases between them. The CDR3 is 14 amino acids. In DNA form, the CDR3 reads TGCAGTGCTAGGGGGGAGGTTAGCTCCTACGAGCAGTACTTC. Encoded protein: CSARGEVSSYEQYF.

This chain's CDR3 is CASSSTAMNTEAFF. CDR3 sequence (DNA): TGTGCCAGCAGCTCGACAGCTATGAACACTGAAGCTTTCTTT. The chain employs TRBV7-9 and TRBJ1-1; a possible D gene is TRBD1 (5 bases). Trimming left V 4 bases short and J 0 bases short, with 9 bases between. The CDR3 sequence is 14 residues long. Per germline, CDR1 SEHNR and CDR2 FQNEAQ (reference sequence). The complete variable domain, with remaining parts taken from reference TRBV7-9 and TRBJ1-1, reads DTGVSQNPRHKITKRGQNVTFRCDPISEHNRLYWYRQTLGQGPEFLTYFQNEAQLEKSRLLSDRFSAERPKGSFSTLEIQRTEQGDSAMYLCASSSTAMNTEAFFGQGTRLTVV.

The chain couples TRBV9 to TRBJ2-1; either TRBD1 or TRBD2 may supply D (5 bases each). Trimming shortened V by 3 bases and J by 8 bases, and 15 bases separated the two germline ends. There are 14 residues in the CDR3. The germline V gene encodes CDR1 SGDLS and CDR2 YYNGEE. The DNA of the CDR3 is TGTGCCAGCAGCGAGGGACCCCAGGTTCATGAGCAGTTCTTC. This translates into CASSEGPQVHEQFF.

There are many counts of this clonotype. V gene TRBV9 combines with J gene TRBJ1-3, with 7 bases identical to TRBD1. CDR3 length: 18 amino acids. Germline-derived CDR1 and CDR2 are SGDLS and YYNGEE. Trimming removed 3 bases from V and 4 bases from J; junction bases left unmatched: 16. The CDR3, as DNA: TGTGCCAGCAGCGCGCGGGGGGACAGCGGGCCCTTCGGAAACACCATATATTTT. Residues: CASSARGDSGPFGNTIYF.

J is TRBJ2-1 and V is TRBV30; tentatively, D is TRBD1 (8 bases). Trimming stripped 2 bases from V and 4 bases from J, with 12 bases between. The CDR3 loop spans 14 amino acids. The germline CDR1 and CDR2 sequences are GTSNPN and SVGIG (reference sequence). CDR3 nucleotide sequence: TGTGCCTGGAGTACAGGGGGGGGGTACAATGAGCAGTTCTTC. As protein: CAWSTGGGYNEQFF.

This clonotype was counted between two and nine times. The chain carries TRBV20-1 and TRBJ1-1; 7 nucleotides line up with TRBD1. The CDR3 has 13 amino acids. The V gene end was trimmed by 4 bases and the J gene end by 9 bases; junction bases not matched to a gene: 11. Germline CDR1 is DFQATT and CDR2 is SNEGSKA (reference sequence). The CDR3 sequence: CSATEGGEVKAFF. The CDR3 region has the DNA TGCAGTGCTACGGAAGGGGGCGAAGTGAAAGCTTTCTTT.

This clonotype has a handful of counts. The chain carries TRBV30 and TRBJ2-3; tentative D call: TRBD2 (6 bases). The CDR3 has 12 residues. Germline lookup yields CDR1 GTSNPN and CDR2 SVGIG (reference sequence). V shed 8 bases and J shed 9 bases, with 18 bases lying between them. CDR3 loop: CAGRGAQYTQYF. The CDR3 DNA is TGTGCCGGACGCGGGGCCCAGTACACGCAGTATTTT.

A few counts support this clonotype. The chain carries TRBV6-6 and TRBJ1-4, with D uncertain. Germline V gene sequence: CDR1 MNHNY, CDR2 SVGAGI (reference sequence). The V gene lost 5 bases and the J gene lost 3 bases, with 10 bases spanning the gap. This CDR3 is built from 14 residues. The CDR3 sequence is CASSPGPSNEKLFF. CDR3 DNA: TGTGCCAGCAGTCCAGGTCCCTCTAATGAAAAACTGTTTTTT.

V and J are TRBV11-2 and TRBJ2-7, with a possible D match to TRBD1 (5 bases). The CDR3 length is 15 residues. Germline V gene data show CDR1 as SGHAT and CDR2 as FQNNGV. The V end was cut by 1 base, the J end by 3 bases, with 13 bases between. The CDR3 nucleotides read TGTGCCAGCAGCTTAGCCCAGGGTAGCAGCTACGAGCAGTACTTC. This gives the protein CASSLAQGSSYEQYF.

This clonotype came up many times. Here the CDR3 reads CASSPDGLETQYF. In nucleotides, the CDR3 is TGTGCCAGCAGCCCCGATGGGTTGGAGACCCAGTACTTC. The J gene is TRBJ2-5, the V gene TRBV7-2; D call uncertain. V dropped 5 bases and J dropped 5 bases, with 12 bases sitting between them. The CDR3 consists of 13 residues. Germline lookup yields CDR1 SGHTA and CDR2 FQGNSA.

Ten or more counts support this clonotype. CDR3 bases: TGTGCCAGCAATCGGGTGGGGAATTCACCCCTCCACTTT. Its translation is CASNRVGNSPLHF. This chain links TRBV12-3 or TRBV12-4 with TRBJ1-6; D is ambiguous. V was clipped by 7 bases and J by 7 bases, with 11 bases between them. The CDR3 is 13 residues long.

The CDR3 DNA is TGTGCCAGCAGTTACTCGCGACTAGCGGGTGTCCACGAGCAGTACTTC. Encoded protein: CASSYSRLAGVHEQYF. The rearrangement joins TRBV6-5 to TRBJ2-7; TRBD2 aligns across 10 bases. The CDR3 loop spans 16 amino acids. Per germline, CDR1 MNHEY and CDR2 SVGAGI. V gave up 0 bases and J gave up 5 bases; unmatched junction bases: 7.

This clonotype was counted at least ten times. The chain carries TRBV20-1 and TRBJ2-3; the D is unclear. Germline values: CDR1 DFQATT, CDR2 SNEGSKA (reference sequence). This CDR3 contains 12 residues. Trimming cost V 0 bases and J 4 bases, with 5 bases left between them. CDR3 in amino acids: CSARESADTQYF. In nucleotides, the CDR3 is TGCAGTGCTAGAGAGAGCGCAGATACGCAGTATTTT.

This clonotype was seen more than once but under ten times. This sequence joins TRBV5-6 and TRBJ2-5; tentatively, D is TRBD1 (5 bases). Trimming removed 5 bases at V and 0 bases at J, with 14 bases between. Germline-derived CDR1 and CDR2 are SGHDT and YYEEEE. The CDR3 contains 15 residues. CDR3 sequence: CASSLQGRYQETQYF. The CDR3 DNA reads TGTGCCAGCAGTCTTCAGGGTCGCTACCAAGAGACCCAGTACTTC.

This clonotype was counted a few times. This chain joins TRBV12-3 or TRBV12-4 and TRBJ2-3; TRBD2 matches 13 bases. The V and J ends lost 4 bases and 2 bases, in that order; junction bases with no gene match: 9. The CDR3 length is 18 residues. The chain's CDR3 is CASSSPPGLAGLTDTQYF. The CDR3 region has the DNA TGTGCCAGCAGTTCCCCCCCGGGACTAGCGGGGCTCACAGATACGCAGTATTTT.

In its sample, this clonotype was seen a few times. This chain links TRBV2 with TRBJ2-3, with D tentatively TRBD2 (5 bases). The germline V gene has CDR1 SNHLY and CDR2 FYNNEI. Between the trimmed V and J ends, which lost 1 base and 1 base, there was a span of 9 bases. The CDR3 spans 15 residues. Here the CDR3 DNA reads TGTGCCAGCAGTGAAGGAGGGAGCCGCACAGATACGCAGTATTTT. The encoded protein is CASSEGGSRTDTQYF.

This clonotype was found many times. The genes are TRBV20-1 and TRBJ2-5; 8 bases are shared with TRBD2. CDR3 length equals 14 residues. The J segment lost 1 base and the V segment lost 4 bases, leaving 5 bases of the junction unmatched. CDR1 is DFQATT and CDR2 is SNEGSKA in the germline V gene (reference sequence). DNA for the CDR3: TGCAGTGCTATCCTCGGGGGGGTCCAAGAGACCCAGTACTTC. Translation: CSAILGGVQETQYF.

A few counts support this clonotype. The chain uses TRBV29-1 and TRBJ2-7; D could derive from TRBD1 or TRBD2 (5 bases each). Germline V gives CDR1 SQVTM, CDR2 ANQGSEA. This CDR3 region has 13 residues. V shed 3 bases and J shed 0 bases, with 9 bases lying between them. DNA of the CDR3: TGCAGCGTTGACGGGGCTGACTCCTACGAGCAGTACTTC. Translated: CSVDGADSYEQYF.

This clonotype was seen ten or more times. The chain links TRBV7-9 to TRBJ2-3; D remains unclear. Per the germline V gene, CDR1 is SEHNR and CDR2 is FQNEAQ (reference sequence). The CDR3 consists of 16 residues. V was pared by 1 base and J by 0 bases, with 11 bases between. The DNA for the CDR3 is TGTGCCAGCAGCTTAGTCGGCGGTGGGAGCACAGATACGCAGTATTTT. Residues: CASSLVGGGSTDTQYF.

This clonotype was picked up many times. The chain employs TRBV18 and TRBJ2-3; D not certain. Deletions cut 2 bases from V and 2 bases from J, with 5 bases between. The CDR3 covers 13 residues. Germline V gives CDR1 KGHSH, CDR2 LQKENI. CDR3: CASSPTSTDTQYF. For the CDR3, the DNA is TGTGCCAGCTCACCAACGTCCACAGATACGCAGTATTTT.

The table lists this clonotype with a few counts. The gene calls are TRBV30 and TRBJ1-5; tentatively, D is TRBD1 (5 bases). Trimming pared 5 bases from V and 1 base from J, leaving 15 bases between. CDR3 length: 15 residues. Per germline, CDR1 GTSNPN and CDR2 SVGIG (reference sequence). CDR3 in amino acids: CAWSAGAVSNQPQHF. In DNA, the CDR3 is TGTGCCTGGTCGGCTGGGGCAGTAAGCAATCAGCCCCAGCATTTT. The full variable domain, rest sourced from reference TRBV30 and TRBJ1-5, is SQTIHQWPATLVQPVGSPLSLECTVEGTSNPNLYWYRQAAGRGLQLLFYSVGIGQISSEVPQNLSASRPQDRQFILSSKKLLLSDSGFYLCAWSAGAVSNQPQHFGDGTRLSIL.

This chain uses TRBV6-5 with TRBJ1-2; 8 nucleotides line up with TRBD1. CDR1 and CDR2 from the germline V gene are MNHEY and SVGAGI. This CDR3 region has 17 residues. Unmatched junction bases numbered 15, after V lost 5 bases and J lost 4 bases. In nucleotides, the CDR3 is TGTGCCAGCAGTCCCTGGACAGGGCGCATTTCGCTCTATGGCTACACCTTC. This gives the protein CASSPWTGRISLYGYTF.

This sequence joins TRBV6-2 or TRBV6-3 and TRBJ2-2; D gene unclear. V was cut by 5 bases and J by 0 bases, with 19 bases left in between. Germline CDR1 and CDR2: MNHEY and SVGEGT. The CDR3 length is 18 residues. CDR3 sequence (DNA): TGTGCCAGCAGTCCAGGCGCACGTAGTTTTTCGAACACCGGGGAGCTGTTTTTT. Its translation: CASSPGARSFSNTGELFF.